The sequence of this TCR beta chain was determined in a study of cytomegalovirus exposure and HLA in healthy donors (dated by TCRdb to the late 2010s). Concerning the study at large: In an earlier analysis of under 750 of the donors, about 270 Gb of sequence data and 117 million unique TCR beta sequences from 150 million to 200 million T cells were reported. In the later analysis, no new phenotypic data were used to find candidate immune exposures; instead, reliance was placed on TCR beta sequences and their occurrence across donors. A later analysis re-examined previously published TCR beta repertoires from just over 650 donors and added high-resolution HLA genotyping to investigate patterns of TCR occurrence. On average, around 240,000 unique TCR beta nucleotide sequences were sequenced per donor among some 430 genotyped donors of the cohort, with 15% to 20% of those sequences being non-productive. Donor age, sex, ethnicity and CMV serostatus were collected together with the repertoire data. A later genetic analysis used genome-wide SNP genotypes for about 65% of the 666 donors, treating that subset as a discovery cohort. Every repertoire in the discovery cohort had been generated on one and the same sequencing platform. The aim of the study was to test whether cataloging public T cell receptors could identify signatures of past pathogen exposure. The number of typed donors differed by locus: about 620-640 for A, B, C, DRB1 and DQB1; 522 for DQA1; 606 for DPA1; and 400 to 480 for DPB1. An earlier analysis of nearly 600 of the donors applied high-throughput TCR beta sequencing to assess whether each TCR beta V gene segment acted as functional or pseudogenic. Because of strong linkage in the cohort, four to six DR-DQ haplotypes were treated as single units for association and clustering. Of the roughly 390 genotyped donors, 75% to 85% were placed in the genetic ancestry cluster associated with self-reported Caucasian donors. HLA typing covered class I and class II loci at four-digit resolution. To predict cytomegalovirus infection status, the study combined high-throughput TCR immunosequencing, statistical association of individual TCRs with disease status, and machine learning. The T cell repertoires of 666 subjects were profiled by immunosequencing and related to cytomegalovirus serostatus. Approximately 300 gigabases of sequencing data and 70 million to 100 million unique TCR sequences made up an early release that covered roughly 670 HLA-typed donors. Besides the first cohort of roughly 660 subjects, a separate validation cohort made up of around 120 different subjects was used.

The cohort comprised some 680 healthy bone marrow donors. All cohort members were sampled while nominally healthy, although unrecorded immune exposures were likely present. The donor tested CMV seropositive, placing the donor among the 289 seropositive members of the cohort. Each donor provided a peripheral blood sample, and peripheral blood mononuclear cells were used for TCR beta sequencing. The Qiagen DNeasy Blood Extraction Kit was used to extract genomic DNA from the blood cell samples. Trimming removed 0 bases from V and 8 bases from J; the gene matches leave 7 bases unexplained. The CDR3, from cysteine to phenylalanine, totals 17 residues. This entry keeps only the CDR3 DNA: 51 bases, framed from base 1. Sequences LGHNA (CDR1) and YNFKEQ (CDR2) are obtained from the germline V gene. On this clone: The specificity of this receptor is unknown. Within one base of it there is no much larger clone, and no base qualities were kept.

The library was made by the immunoSEQ multiplex PCR assay. For the multiplex PCR, a mixture combining 60 forward primers for TCR Vbeta segments and 13 reverse primers for TCR Jbeta segments was used. Amplification of the CDR3 region of rearranged TCR beta genes was performed with a multiplex PCR assay on genomic DNA. The amplified TCR beta libraries were sequenced on the Illumina HiSeq System as 87-base-pair reads. The original pipeline was this. In a later analysis, about 80 million unique TCR beta chains were counted across the roughly 670 repertoires, and roughly 11 million of these chains were shared by at least two donors. Raw reads were error-corrected and collapsed into unique sequences by a nearest-neighbor algorithm in which closely related sequences were merged to remove PCR and sequencing errors. Alignment of CDR3 sequences to IMGT reference sequences was used to assign V, D and J gene segments. Each retained sequence needed at least a six-nucleotide match to both a V gene segment and a J gene segment. A rearrangement counted as productive if the CDR3 had no stop codons and remained in frame with V and J, and every other rearrangement counted as non-productive. CDR3 was defined by IMGT convention, running from the second conserved V-encoded cysteine to the conserved J-encoded phenylalanine. Sequences without an unambiguous match to a single V gene segment were excluded from the earlier analysis of a few hundred of the donors. An earlier analysis of a few hundred of the donors called V segments functional above 56.7% productive rearrangements and segregating when the between-donor standard deviation exceeded 5%. To diagnose cytomegalovirus status from the catalog of TCR beta chain sequences, a statistical classification framework was built. A later analysis assigned V and J genes by comparing TCR nucleotide sequences with IMGT/GENE-DB human TR gene sequences. A later analysis assigned CDR3 sequences and most-parsimonious VDJ recombination scenarios with the TCRdist pipeline. In a later analysis, every TCR beta chain was defined by the combination of its CDR3 amino acid sequence and its V-gene family, and reads without a unique V-gene family were dropped. To address suspected cross-contamination and a sequencing artifact, a later analysis removed 450 to 700 highly shared, low-generation-probability nucleotide sequences. A later analysis calculated a clonal expansion index for each public chain from normalized within-repertoire ranks of inferred template counts. Generation probabilities in a later analysis came from a VDJ recombination model fitted to out-of-frame rearrangements, and those results were checked against IGoR. A later analysis scored TCR-TCR, TCR-HLA and TCR-CMV co-occurrence with hypergeometric tests, applying a repertoire-size bias correction to TCR pairs. To estimate false discovery rates, a later analysis permuted the HLA or CMV assignments 20 times. In a later analysis, co-occurring TCRs were grouped using DBSCAN, and TCRdist sequence similarity was added for clustering within HLA-allele-positive subsets. For co-occurrence clustering, repertoires with fewer than 30,000 or more than 120,000 public chains were excluded, along with four or five repertoires with anomalous nucleotide sharing. TCRdb took over this immuneACCESS table, retaining in-frame rearrangements with V and J assigned. Such tables are incomplete; in checked studies, under half of the missing clones stem from an unresolved V gene, and the remainder is unexplained. That table furnishes V, J and clone size, whereas the DNA furnished D and trimming. This sample gives about 130,000 clones in total; around 80% of them show up just once. Approximately 13% of the sample goes to the ten largest clones.

General findings and caveats noted by the study authors: In this cohort, only TCR beta chains were sequenced, and detectable features were limited by the absence of alpha or paired-chain data. Some IMGT-functional V segments, including TRBV6-2 and TRBV6-3, could not be distinguished by the 87-base-pair reads and were therefore excluded. The presence/absence analyses assumed that sequencing depth was roughly uniform across donors, and that assumption may not be true. Over 15 rarely observed V segments, including chromosome 9 orphons, were excluded from the earlier analysis of several hundred of the donors because counts were too low. According to a later genetic analysis, donors in an Asian-associated ancestry cluster had fewer N-insertions in productive TCRs than the roughly 670-donor mean. In a later analysis, HLA-associated TCR beta chains showed more clonal expansion and lower generation probabilities than non-associated chains that were equally common. Across donors, most TCR sequences were observed very rarely, whereas some public TCRs were present in many individuals. A cluster of highly shared sequence variants was judged likely to represent a technical artifact of the sequencing pipeline. HLA typing was unavailable for some donors at each locus, so association tests used only the typed subset. A later analysis reported that several top co-occurrence clusters appeared linked to parvovirus B19, influenza, CMV and Epstein-Barr virus. It was suggested by the authors that the approach could potentially be generalized to other disease states and immunological phenotypes. Broadly in line with IMGT annotations, most TCR beta V segments showed up in productive rearrangements about 87% or about 30% of the time in an earlier analysis of several hundred of the donors. A total of fewer than 200 TCR beta chains were listed by the study as associated with cytomegalovirus. For the cohort, immune exposure information was limited to CMV serostatus. The classifier was reported to diagnose cytomegalovirus status with high specificity and sensitivity in both the original and validation cohorts. Correlated functional status among segregating V segments might be attributable to linkage disequilibrium, but an unknown experimental factor could not be ruled out. In a later analysis, TCR association rates were found to vary across HLA loci, with the most associated TCRs seen for DRB1 alleles and the fewest for HLA-C alleles. A further reported finding was that TCR beta sequences accurately predicted the HLA-A and HLA-B alleles for most subjects in the first cohort. A few of the identified cytomegalovirus-associated TCR beta chains were confirmed in vitro to be specific for cytomegalovirus antigens. When HLA alleles, especially DR and DQ, strongly co-occurred, attributing TCR associations to individual alleles was difficult. In a later analysis, most CMV-associated TCR beta chains were found to appear HLA-restricted, with HLA associations seemingly driven largely by CMV exposure. A later analysis associated 16,951 TCR beta sequences with specific HLA alleles at a false discovery rate of 0.05. A later genetic analysis associated a missense DCLRE1C variant with V-gene and J-gene trimming of TCR beta chains, and an independent cohort replicated the association.

This receptor was identified in an older woman in good health and CMV-seropositive. Material for sequencing was PBMCs. The sequence links TRBV4-2 to TRBJ2-1; 13 of the junction bases match TRBD2. Here is the DNA: TGTGCCAGCAGCCAAGATTTTCGGACTAGCGGGAGTTATGAGCAGTTCTTC. Its translation is CASSQDFRTSGSYEQFF.